In this sample, the clone carrying this T cell receptor (beta chain) turned up a few times. Antigen: not known. These data come from a study of cytomegalovirus exposure and HLA in healthy donors. Regarding the study as a whole: In a later analysis, productive TCRs from donors in an Asian-associated ancestry cluster reportedly carried fewer N-insertions than the cohort mean.

Germline V gene lookup returns CDR1 LGHNA and CDR2 YNFKEQ. The CDR3 length is 15 residues. V was trimmed by 0 bases and J by 3 bases, leaving 12 bases between them. The PCR used 60 Vbeta and 13 Jbeta primers. Measured with immunoSEQ multiplex PCR; TCRdb has only the in-frame clones, and not every one. The table lists over 150,000 clones, approximately 75% of them singletons. V usage is TRBV4-2 and J usage is TRBJ2-7; D remains ambiguous. Sequencing was done on a sample of PBMCs. The source of this sequence is a man aged 25 to 40 in good health and CMV-seropositive. CDR3 bases: TGTGCCAGCAGCCAAGATCGCGGATCATTCTACGAGCAGTACTTC. Protein sequence: CASSQDRGSFYEQYF.